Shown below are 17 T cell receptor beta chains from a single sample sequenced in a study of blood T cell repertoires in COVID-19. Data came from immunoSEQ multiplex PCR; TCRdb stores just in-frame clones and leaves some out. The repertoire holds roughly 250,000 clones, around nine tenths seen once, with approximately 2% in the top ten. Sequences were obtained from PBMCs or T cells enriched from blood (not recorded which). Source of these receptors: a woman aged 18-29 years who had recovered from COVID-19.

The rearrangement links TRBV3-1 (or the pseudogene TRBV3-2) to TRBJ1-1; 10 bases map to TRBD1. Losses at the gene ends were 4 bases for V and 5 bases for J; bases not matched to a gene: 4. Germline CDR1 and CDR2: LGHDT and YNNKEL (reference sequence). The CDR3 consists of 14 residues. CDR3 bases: TGTGCCAGCAGCCGGGACAGGGGTTGGACTGAAGCTTTCTTT. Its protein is CASSRDRGWTEAFF.

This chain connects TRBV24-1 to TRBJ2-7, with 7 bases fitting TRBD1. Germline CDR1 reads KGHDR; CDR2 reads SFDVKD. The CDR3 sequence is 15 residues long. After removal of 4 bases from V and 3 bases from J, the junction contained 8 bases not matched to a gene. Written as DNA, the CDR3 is TGTGCCACCAGTGAGTTCCGGACAGGACGCTACGAGCAGTACTTC. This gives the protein CATSEFRTGRYEQYF.

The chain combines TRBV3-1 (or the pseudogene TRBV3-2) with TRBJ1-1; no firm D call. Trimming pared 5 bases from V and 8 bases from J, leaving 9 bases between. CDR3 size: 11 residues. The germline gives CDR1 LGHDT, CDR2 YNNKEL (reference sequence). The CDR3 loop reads CASSSHLEAFF. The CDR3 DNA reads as TGTGCCAGCAGCTCACACCTGGAAGCTTTCTTT.

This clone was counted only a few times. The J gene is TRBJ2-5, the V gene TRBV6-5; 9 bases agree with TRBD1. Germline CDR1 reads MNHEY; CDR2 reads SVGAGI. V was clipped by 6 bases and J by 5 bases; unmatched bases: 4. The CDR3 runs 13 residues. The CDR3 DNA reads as TGTGCCAGCAGGAGACAGGGGGACGAGACCCAGTACTTC. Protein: CASRRQGDETQYF.

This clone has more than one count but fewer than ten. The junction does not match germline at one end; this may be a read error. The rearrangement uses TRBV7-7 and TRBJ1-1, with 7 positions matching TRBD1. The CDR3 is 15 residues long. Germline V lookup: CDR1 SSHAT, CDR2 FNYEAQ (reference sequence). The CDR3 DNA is TGTGCTAGCAGCTTCTGTACAGGGGCGAACACTGAAGCTTTCTTT. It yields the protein CASSFCTGANTEAFF.

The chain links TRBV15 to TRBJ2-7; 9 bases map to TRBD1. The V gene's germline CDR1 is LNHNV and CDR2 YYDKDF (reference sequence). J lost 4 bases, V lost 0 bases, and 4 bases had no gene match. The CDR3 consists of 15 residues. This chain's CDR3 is CATSREPGQGYEQYF. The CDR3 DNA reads TGTGCCACCAGCAGAGAGCCGGGACAGGGTTACGAGCAGTACTTC.

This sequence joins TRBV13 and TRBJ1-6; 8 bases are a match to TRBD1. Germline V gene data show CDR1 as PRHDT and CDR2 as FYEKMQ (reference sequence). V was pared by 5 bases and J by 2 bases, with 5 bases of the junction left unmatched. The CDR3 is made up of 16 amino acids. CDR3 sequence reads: CASSPRTGPYNSPLHF. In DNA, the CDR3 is TGTGCCAGCAGCCCAAGGACAGGGCCCTATAATTCACCCCTCCACTTT.

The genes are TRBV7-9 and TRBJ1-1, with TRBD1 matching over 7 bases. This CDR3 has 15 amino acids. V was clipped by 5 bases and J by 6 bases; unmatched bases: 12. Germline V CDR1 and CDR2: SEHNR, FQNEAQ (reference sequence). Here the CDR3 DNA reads TGTGCCAGCAGCCAAATCAACAGGGGTATCGCTGAAGCTTTCTTT. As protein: CASSQINRGIAEAFF.

The DNA for the CDR3 is TGTGCCACCAGCAGGACCCAGGCTAACTATGGCTACACCTTC. Amino acid sequence: CATSRTQANYGYTF. The genes are TRBV15 and TRBJ1-2; D gene unclear. CDR1 is LNHNV and CDR2 is YYDKDF in the germline V gene (reference sequence). Trimming took off 3 bases at V and 0 bases at J, with 8 bases between the two ends. The CDR3 loop spans 14 amino acids.

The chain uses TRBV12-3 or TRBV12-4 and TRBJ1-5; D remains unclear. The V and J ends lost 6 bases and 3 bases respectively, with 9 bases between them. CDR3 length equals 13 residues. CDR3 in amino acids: CASRQTPNQPQHF. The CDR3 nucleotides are TGTGCCAGCAGGCAGACACCCAATCAGCCCCAGCATTTT.

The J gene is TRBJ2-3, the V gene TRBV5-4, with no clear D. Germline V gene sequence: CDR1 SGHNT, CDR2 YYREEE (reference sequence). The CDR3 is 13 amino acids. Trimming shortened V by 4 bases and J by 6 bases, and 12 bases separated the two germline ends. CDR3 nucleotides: TGTGCCAGCAGCGCACAGAGCCTCGATACGCAGTATTTT. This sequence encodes CASSAQSLDTQYF.

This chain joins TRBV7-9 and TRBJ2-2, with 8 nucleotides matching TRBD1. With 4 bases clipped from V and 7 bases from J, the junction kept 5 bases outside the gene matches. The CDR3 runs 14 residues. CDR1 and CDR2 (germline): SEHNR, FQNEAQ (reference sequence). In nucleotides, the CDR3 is TGTGCCAGCAGCTCGCAGGGGGCTGGCGGGGAGCTGTTTTTT. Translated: CASSSQGAGGELFF.

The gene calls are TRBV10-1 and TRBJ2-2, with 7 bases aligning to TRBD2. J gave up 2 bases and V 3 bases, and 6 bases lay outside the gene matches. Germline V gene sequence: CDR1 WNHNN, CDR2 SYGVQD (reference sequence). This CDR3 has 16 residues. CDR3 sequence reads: CASSDFRTRNTGELFF. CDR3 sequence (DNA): TGCGCCAGCAGTGATTTTCGGACTAGAAACACCGGGGAGCTGTTTTTT.

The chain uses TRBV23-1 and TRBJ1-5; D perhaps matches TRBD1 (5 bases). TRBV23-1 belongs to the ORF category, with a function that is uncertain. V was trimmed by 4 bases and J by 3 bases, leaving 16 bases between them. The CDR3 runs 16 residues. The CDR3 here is CASSPSVGLANQPQHF. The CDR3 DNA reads TGCGCCAGCAGTCCCTCCGTGGGGCTTGCCAATCAGCCCCAGCATTTT.

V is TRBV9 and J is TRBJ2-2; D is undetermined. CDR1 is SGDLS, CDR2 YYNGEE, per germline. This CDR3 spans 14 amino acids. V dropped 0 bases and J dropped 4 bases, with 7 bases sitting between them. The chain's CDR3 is CASSVDTVTGELFF. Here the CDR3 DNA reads TGTGCCAGCAGCGTAGATACGGTCACCGGGGAGCTGTTTTTT.

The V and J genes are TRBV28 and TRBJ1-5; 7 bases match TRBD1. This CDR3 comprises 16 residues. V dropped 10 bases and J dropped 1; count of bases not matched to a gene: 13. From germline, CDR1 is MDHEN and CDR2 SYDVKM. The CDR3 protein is CATRPHYRGSNQPQHF. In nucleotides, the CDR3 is TGTGCCACCCGACCCCATTACAGGGGAAGCAATCAGCCCCAGCATTTT. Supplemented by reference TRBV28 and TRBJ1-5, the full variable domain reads DVKVTQSSRYLVKRTGEKVFLECVQDMDHENMFWYRQDPGLGLRLIYFSYDVKMKEKGDIPEGYSVSREKKERFSLILESASTNQTSMYLCATRPHYRGSNQPQHFGDGTRLSIL.

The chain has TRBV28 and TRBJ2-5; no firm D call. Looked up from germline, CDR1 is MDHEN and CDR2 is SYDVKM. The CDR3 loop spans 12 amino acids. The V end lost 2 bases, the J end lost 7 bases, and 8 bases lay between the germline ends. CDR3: CASSLVVWTQYF. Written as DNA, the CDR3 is TGTGCCAGCAGTTTAGTAGTGTGGACCCAGTACTTC.